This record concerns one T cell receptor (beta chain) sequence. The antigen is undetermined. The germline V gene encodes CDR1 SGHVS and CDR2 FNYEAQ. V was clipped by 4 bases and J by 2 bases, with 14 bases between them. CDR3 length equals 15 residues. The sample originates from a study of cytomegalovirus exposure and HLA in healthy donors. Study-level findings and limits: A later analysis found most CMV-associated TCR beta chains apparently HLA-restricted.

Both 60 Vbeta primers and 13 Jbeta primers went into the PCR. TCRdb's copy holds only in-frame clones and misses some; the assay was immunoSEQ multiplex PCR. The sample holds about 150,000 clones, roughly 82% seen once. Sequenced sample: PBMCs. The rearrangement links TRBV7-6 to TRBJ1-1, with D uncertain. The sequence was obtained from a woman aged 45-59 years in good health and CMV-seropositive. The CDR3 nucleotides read TGTGCCAGCAGCTCTCAATCCGGGATAAACACTGAAGCTTTCTTT. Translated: CASSSQSGINTEAFF.